This TCR beta chain was captured by sequencing in a study of T cells in Graves' hyperthyroidism and ophthalmopathy. Study conclusions and caveats: Before onset, by a median of around six months, the model predicted ophthalmopathy.

Authors of the study amplified TCR beta CDR3 regions from RNA transcripts. First-round RT-PCR of the TCR CDR3 relied on the HTBI primer set. MiXCR, run by TCRdb on the multiplex PCR reads, gives a single entry per CDR3 protein. The sample carries hundreds of thousands of distinct CDR3 sequences, 12% to 15% recorded once. This clonotype was detected a few times. Its antigen is currently unknown. Sequenced input: blood. The receptor was derived from a woman under 30 with Graves' hyperthyroidism.

The CDR3 loop is CASSPRGQRNTEAFF. CDR3 bases: TGTGCCAGCTCACCACGTGGTCAGCGGAACACTGAAGCTTTCTTT. The V and J genes are TRBV18 and TRBJ1-1; D unclear. Trimming took off 1 base at V and 1 base at J, with 10 bases between the two ends. Germline V lookup: CDR1 KGHSH, CDR2 LQKENI. The CDR3 length is 15 residues.